This T cell receptor (beta chain) was recovered during a study of cytomegalovirus exposure and HLA in healthy donors. Germline CDR1 reads LNHDA; CDR2 reads SQIVND (reference sequence). This CDR3 is built from 14 residues. The ends lost 3 bases at V and 6 bases at J; junction bases unmatched: 6. A multiplex PCR was run with 60 Vbeta primers and 13 Jbeta primers. The repertoire was sequenced with immunoSEQ multiplex PCR; TCRdb's copy has only in-frame clones and lacks some. The sample lists under 200,000 clones, 60% to 80% occurring once. This clonotype was sampled from a man aged 45-60 years in good health and CMV-seropositive. The chain has TRBV19 and TRBJ1-1; 8 nucleotides align to TRBD1. The specimen was PBMCs. Written as DNA, the CDR3 is TGTGCCAGTAGTATTGACAGGGGCGGGGCTGAAGCTTTCTTT. Its protein product is CASSIDRGGAEAFF. Drawing the rest from reference TRBV19 and TRBJ1-1, the complete variable domain is DGGITQSPKYLFRKEGQNVTLSCEQNLNHDAMYWYRQDPGQGLRLIYYSQIVNDFQKGDIAEGYSVSREKKESFPLTVTSAQKNPTAFYLCASSIDRGGAEAFFGQGTRLTVV.